The 13 T cell receptor beta chains in this list originate from one sample, sequenced in a study of beta chain features in type 1 diabetes (dated by TCRdb to 2016 to 2019). The research as a whole found: In all four CD4+ subsets, TCRB CDR3 length was moderately but significantly shorter in type 1 diabetes patients.

The library relied on the immunoSEQ multiplex PCR assay. The High Capacity cDNA Reverse Transcription Kit was used to reverse transcribe all of the isolated RNA, meaning that expressed TCRB transcripts were what got sequenced. TCRdb's version of the immuneACCESS table is confined to in-frame rearrangements and falls short of the full clone set. An unresolved V gene accounts for under half of the shortfall where checked; the remainder is of unknown origin. The sample table shows 300,000 to 450,000 clones, and approximately 12% are seen once. Together, the top ten hold 0.008% to 0.011% of the sample. These receptors have no known antigen. The sequenced material came from naive CD4+ T cells from blood. The cell subset or site label here, explained by the study, means: true naive CD4+ T cells. The receptors originated from a woman younger than 35 with type 1 diabetes.

The gene calls are TRBV28 and TRBJ1-2; unclear D gene. Germline CDR1 MDHEN, CDR2 SYDVKM. V lost 4 bases, J lost 6 bases, and 9 bases lay in between. This CDR3 has 12 residues. CDR3 in DNA: TGTGCCAGCAGTTCCGCGGGGAATGGCTACACCTTC. Its translation: CASSSAGNGYTF.

The sample holds a few counts of this clone. This sample also contains other DNA sequences that code for the same CDR3. The chain uses TRBV9 and TRBJ2-1; 8 nucleotides line up with TRBD1. The J segment lost 3 bases and the V segment lost 4 bases, leaving 6 bases of the junction unmatched. Germline V gene data show CDR1 as SGDLS and CDR2 as YYNGEE. CDR3 length: 15 residues. In DNA form, the CDR3 reads TGTGCCAGCAGCCTAAGGACAGGGAGCTACAATGAGCAGTTCTTC. Translated, it gives CASSLRTGSYNEQFF.

This clone showed up just a few times. This chain uses TRBV16 with TRBJ1-5; D is possibly TRBD1 (6 bases). Germline assignment: CDR1 KGHSY and CDR2 FQNENV. The CDR3 is 14 amino acids. Trimming shortened V by 1 base and J by 4 bases, and 8 bases separated the two germline ends. The CDR3 is CASSQWGPNQPQHF. The CDR3 nucleotides are TGTGCCAGCAGCCAATGGGGGCCGAATCAGCCCCAGCATTTT. The full variable domain, its missing parts supplied by reference TRBV16 and TRBJ1-5, is GEEVAQTPKHLVRGEGQKAKLYCAPIKGHSYVFWYQQVLKNEFKFLISFQNENVFDETGMPKERFSAKCLPNSPCSLEIQATKLEDSAVYFCASSQWGPNQPQHFGDGTRLSIL.

The rearrangement joins TRBV7-3 to TRBJ2-3; D uncertain. The CDR3 spans 13 residues. V lost 3 bases to trimming and J lost 3 bases, with 7 bases between them. CDR1 SGHTA and CDR2 FQGTGA come from the germline V gene. CDR3 protein: CASSFTGTDTQYF. DNA of the CDR3: TGTGCCAGCAGCTTCACCGGGACAGATACGCAGTATTTT. Full variable domain (remainder filled in from reference TRBV7-3 and TRBJ2-3): GAGVSQTPSNKVTEKGKYVELRCDPISGHTALYWYRQSLGQGPEFLIYFQGTGAADDSGLPNDRFFAVRPEGSVSTLKIQRTERGDSAVYLCASSFTGTDTQYFGPGTRLTVL.

This chain links TRBV7-2 with TRBJ2-5; 7 bases fit TRBD2. CDR3 length equals 13 residues. Per the germline V gene, CDR1 is SGHTA and CDR2 is FQGNSA. The trim removed 7 bases at V and 3 bases at J, leaving 5 bases unmatched. The CDR3 reads CASTRGVEETQYF. CDR3 nucleotides: TGTGCCAGCACCCGGGGGGTAGAAGAGACCCAGTACTTC.

Comment on this clone: The same CDR3 is also encoded by other DNA sequences in this sample. The V and J genes are TRBV7-2 and TRBJ2-5; D perhaps matches TRBD2 (6 bases). The CDR3 contains 14 residues. The V end lost 5 bases, the J end lost 2 bases, and 12 bases lay between the germline ends. From germline, CDR1 is SGHTA and CDR2 FQGNSA. CDR3 amino acids: CASSRSGVQETQYF. In nucleotides, the CDR3 is TGTGCCAGCAGCCGATCGGGGGTACAAGAGACCCAGTACTTC.

This clone appeared a few times. The gene calls are TRBV5-1 and TRBJ2-5, with D maybe TRBD2 (6 bases). The CDR3 consists of 14 residues. Germline CDR1 reads SGHRS; CDR2 reads YFSETQ. V dropped 7 bases and J dropped 5 bases, with 18 bases sitting between them. CDR3 nucleotides: TGCGCCAGCGGACGGGGCGGGATTGGGGAGACCCAGTACTTC. Residues: CASGRGGIGETQYF.

The gene calls are TRBV4-1 and TRBJ2-3; 7 positions agree with TRBD1. After removal of 0 bases from V and 10 bases from J, the junction contained 10 bases not matched to a gene. The CDR3 spans 15 residues. Germline lookup yields CDR1 MGHRA and CDR2 YSYEKL. CDR3 sequence reads: CASSQDTTGSNAQYF. CDR3 nucleotide sequence: TGCGCCAGCAGCCAAGATACGACAGGGTCCAATGCGCAGTATTTT.

There are a few counts of this clone. The gene calls are TRBV16 and TRBJ2-4, with D perhaps TRBD1 (5 bases). V lost 0 bases and J 4 bases, leaving 10 bases between the germline ends. This CDR3 is built from 15 residues. The germline CDR1 and CDR2 sequences are KGHSY and FQNENV. The CDR3 loop reads CASSQSEAGKNIQYF. The CDR3 nucleotides are TGTGCCAGCAGCCAATCAGAGGCAGGGAAAAACATTCAGTACTTC.

The chain couples TRBV21-1 to TRBJ2-5; the D segment call TRBD1 is taken from the table without a DNA check. TRBV21-1 is a pseudogene locus. CDR3 length equals 13 residues. Here the CDR3 reads CRIRGQLLETQYF. In nucleotides, the CDR3 is TGCCGTATAAGGGGGCAGCTGCTCGAGACCCAGTACTTC.

In this sample, this clone turned up a few times. The chain employs TRBV7-3 and TRBJ2-1, with D uncertain. The CDR3 loop spans 14 amino acids. Trimming removed 5 bases at V and 4 bases at J, with 12 bases between. Germline V gives CDR1 SGHTA, CDR2 FQGTGA. DNA for the CDR3: TGTGCCAGCAGCGTTAATCTAGGTTACAATGAGCAGTTCTTC. This sequence encodes CASSVNLGYNEQFF. Using reference TRBV7-3 and TRBJ2-1 for the parts outside the CDR3, the full variable domain is GAGVSQTPSNKVTEKGKYVELRCDPISGHTALYWYRQSLGQGPEFLIYFQGTGAADDSGLPNDRFFAVRPEGSVSTLKIQRTERGDSAVYLCASSVNLGYNEQFFGPGTRLTVL.

This clone appeared a few times. The chain links TRBV2 to TRBJ2-7, with 12 bases fitting TRBD2. The germline V gene has CDR1 SNHLY and CDR2 FYNNEI. The CDR3 extends over 14 amino acids. With V trimmed by 5 bases and J by 4 bases, 3 bases remained unmatched. CDR3 nucleotides: TGTGCCAGCAGTCCCGGACTAGCGGGGTACGAGCAGTACTTC. Encoded protein: CASSPGLAGYEQYF.

There are a few counts of this clone. The chain combines TRBV7-2 with TRBJ2-3, with D hard to call. This CDR3 is built from 14 residues. Between the trimmed V and J ends, which lost 6 bases and 0 bases, there was a span of 10 bases. The V gene's germline CDR1 is SGHTA and CDR2 FQGNSA. CDR3 sequence: CASRPGGSTDTQYF. CDR3 in DNA: TGTGCCAGCAGACCTGGCGGTAGCACAGATACGCAGTATTTT.